This T cell receptor (beta chain) originates from a study of blood T cells in healthy people across ages. Study findings and constraints: Estimates based on one million T cells were treated as lower bounds.

The CDR3 covers 14 residues. Germline assignment: CDR1 MDHEN and CDR2 SYDVKM. V was clipped by 5 bases and J by 5 bases; unmatched bases: 3. The second PCR ran about 6 to 11 cycles with a sample-barcoded 5' primer and J-beta primers. Every single cDNA molecule received a tag from a template-switch adaptor with 12 random nucleotides. TCRdb independently ran MiXCR on the 5' RACE reads; one entry per CDR3 protein. Among about 580,000 distinct CDR3 sequences listed, around 48% were seen once. This clonotype occurred a few times. Its antigen is unknown. The sequenced sample was blood. The chain joins TRBV28 to TRBJ2-1, with 10 bases aligning to TRBD1. The TCR originated in a man older than 75 in good health. CDR3 region: CASSMTGGNNEQFF. DNA of the CDR3: TGTGCCAGCAGTATGACAGGGGGCAACAATGAGCAGTTCTTC.